The 30 T cell receptor beta chains below were found in one sample sequenced in a study of PD-L1 blockade in urothelial cancer. Clones were sequenced by immunoSEQ multiplex PCR, and TCRdb holds only the in-frame ones, with some missing. The data contain 30,000 to 40,000 clones, approximately 80% of them seen just once; the ten biggest clones take up approximately 3.5%. Sequences were derived from PBMCs, sampled around atezolizumab (anti-PD-L1) treatment. All receptors derive from a man in his 70s with urothelial cancer.

The chain uses TRBV30 and TRBJ1-2; D not resolved. V was cut by 2 bases and J by 2 bases, with 9 bases left in between. Germline V lookup: CDR1 GTSNPN, CDR2 SVGIG (reference sequence). CDR3 length: 13 residues. CDR3 region: CAWSSAGNYGYTF. CDR3 sequence (DNA): TGTGCCTGGAGTTCAGCGGGGAACTATGGCTACACCTTC.

The V and J genes are TRBV5-5 and TRBJ2-1, with unresolved D. V was pared by 0 bases and J by 2 bases, with 6 bases between. The CDR3 sequence is 14 residues long. Germline CDR1 is SGHKS and CDR2 is YYEKEE (reference sequence). The CDR3 loop is CASSLAVTYNEQFF. For the CDR3, the DNA is TGTGCCAGCAGCTTGGCAGTGACCTACAATGAGCAGTTCTTC.

The chain links TRBV5-1 to TRBJ1-2; unclear D gene. CDR3 size: 13 residues. CDR1 is SGHRS, CDR2 YFSETQ, per germline. V lost 7 bases to trimming and J lost 8 bases, with 18 bases between them. As DNA, the CDR3 is TGCGCCAGCCACCACGAATCCGGGGAAGGCTACACCTTC. Encoded protein: CASHHESGEGYTF.

This chain joins TRBV19 and TRBJ2-7, with D possibly TRBD1 on 6 matching bases. This CDR3 contains 14 residues. The V gene's germline CDR1 is LNHDA and CDR2 SQIVND (reference sequence). V lost 5 bases and J 6 bases, leaving 17 bases between the germline ends. The CDR3 DNA sequence: TGTGCCAGTAGTGGACGTTCAGGGGAGCGCGAGCAGTACTTC. Its protein is CASSGRSGEREQYF.

The rearrangement joins TRBV2 to TRBJ1-4; no clear D. V gave up 3 bases and J gave up 4 bases, with 9 bases separating them. The CDR3 runs 14 residues. Germline lookup yields CDR1 SNHLY and CDR2 FYNNEI. This chain's CDR3 is CASSDTKRNEKLFF. CDR3 nucleotides: TGTGCCAGCAGTGATACGAAGCGTAATGAAAAACTGTTTTTT.

V gene TRBV20-1 combines with J gene TRBJ2-1, with no clear D. The CDR3 is 10 residues long. Looked up from germline, CDR1 is DFQATT and CDR2 is SNEGSKA (reference sequence). The V and J ends lost 4 bases and 6 bases respectively, with 4 bases between them. The CDR3 sequence: CSANSNEQFF. The CDR3 nucleotides read TGCAGTGCTAACTCCAATGAGCAGTTCTTC.

The chain couples TRBV11-2 to TRBJ2-7; a possible D gene is TRBD2 (6 bases). V was shortened by 5 bases and J by 7 bases, with 18 bases between the two germline ends. Germline V gene data show CDR1 as SGHAT and CDR2 as FQNNGV. The CDR3 consists of 14 residues. Written as DNA, the CDR3 is TGTGCCAGCAGCCAAAGGCTCTTACGGGGGGAGCAGTACTTC. Protein: CASSQRLLRGEQYF.

This sequence joins TRBV28 and TRBJ2-1; maybe TRBD1 (8 bases). CDR1 is MDHEN and CDR2 is SYDVKM in the germline V gene. Trimming took off 6 bases at V and 8 bases at J, with 20 bases between the two ends. The CDR3 has 15 residues. CDR3 nucleotide sequence: TGTGCCAGCAGGGGAGGACAGGGAGGGGTCGATGAGCAGTTCTTC. It encodes CASRGGQGGVDEQFF. Using reference TRBV28 and TRBJ2-1 for the parts outside the CDR3, the full variable domain is DVKVTQSSRYLVKRTGEKVFLECVQDMDHENMFWYRQDPGLGLRLIYFSYDVKMKEKGDIPEGYSVSREKKERFSLILESASTNQTSMYLCASRGGQGGVDEQFFGPGTRLTVL.

The genes are TRBV30 and TRBJ1-6; the match to TRBD1 covers 11 bases. This CDR3 comprises 13 residues. Germline V lookup: CDR1 GTSNPN, CDR2 SVGIG (reference sequence). CDR3 sequence (DNA): TGTGCACGGGGACAGGGGGATAATTCACCCCTCCACTTT. Translating it yields CARGQGDNSPLHF.

With regard to this clone: The junction differs from germline at one of its ends, possibly a read error. V usage is TRBV19 and J usage is TRBJ2-5, with 11 nucleotides matching TRBD2. Germline values: CDR1 LNHDA, CDR2 SQIVND (reference sequence). The CDR3 runs 14 residues. The CDR3 is CASSSGGASETQYF. CDR3 in DNA: TGTGCCAGCAGTAGCGGGGGGGCCTCAGAGACCCAGTACTTC.

The chain employs TRBV19 and TRBJ1-1; possibly TRBD1 for D (6 bases). CDR1 LNHDA and CDR2 SQIVND come from the germline V gene (reference sequence). The CDR3 is 14 residues long. Trimming left V 9 bases short and J 0 bases short, with 14 bases between. CDR3 DNA: TGTGCCAGCCGGCCGGGACACCTGAACACTGAAGCTTTCTTT. Encoded protein: CASRPGHLNTEAFF.

This clone was recorded once. The chain links TRBV18 to TRBJ2-1; tentatively, D is TRBD1 (5 bases). The CDR3 runs to 12 residues. The germline gives CDR1 KGHSH, CDR2 LQKENI. Trimming pared 6 bases from V and 8 bases from J, leaving 11 bases between. CDR3: CASSRGADEQFF. The CDR3 bases are TGTGCCAGCTCCCGTGGGGCGGATGAGCAGTTCTTC.

The rearrangement uses TRBV7-2 and TRBJ1-5; TRBD1 aligns across 9 bases. Germline CDR1 and CDR2: SGHTA and FQGNSA. V trimming: 1 base; J trimming: 6 bases; junction bases outside the gene matches: 4. The CDR3 contains 15 residues. The CDR3 loop is CASSLEGQGLQPQHF. As DNA, the CDR3 is TGTGCCAGCAGCTTAGAGGGACAGGGCCTTCAGCCCCAGCATTTT.

This chain links TRBV6-5 with TRBJ2-7, with TRBD2 matching over 15 bases. The CDR3 has 15 residues. Germline assignment: CDR1 MNHEY and CDR2 SVGAGI. Trimming removed 6 bases from V and 6 bases from J; junction bases left unmatched: 6. CDR3 amino acids: CASRGTSGRSAEQYF. In nucleotides, the CDR3 is TGTGCCAGCAGGGGGACTAGCGGGAGGTCCGCCGAGCAGTACTTC.

The chain's CDR3 is CASSRETSGGGTGELFF. The CDR3 nucleotides read TGTGCCAGCAGCCGAGAAACTAGCGGGGGGGGCACCGGGGAGCTGTTTTTT. The rearrangement joins TRBV4-2 to TRBJ2-2; 13 bases line up with TRBD2. This CDR3 contains 17 residues. Germline V gene lookup returns CDR1 LGHNA and CDR2 YNFKEQ. The trim removed 4 bases at V and 4 bases at J, leaving 6 bases unmatched.

The chain links TRBV5-4 to TRBJ1-3; possibly TRBD1 for D (5 bases). This CDR3 has 15 residues. Deletions cut 4 bases from V and 1 base from J, with 12 bases between. Germline assignment: CDR1 SGHNT and CDR2 YYREEE (reference sequence). The CDR3 spells CASSASGGSGNTIYF. The CDR3 nucleotides are TGTGCCAGCAGCGCGTCGGGGGGTTCTGGAAACACCATATATTTT.

The chain uses TRBV29-1 and TRBJ2-2; a weak D match, TRBD1 (6 bases). Trimming removed 3 bases at V and 7 bases at J, with 12 bases between. The CDR3 has 13 amino acids. The germline V gene encodes CDR1 SQVTM and CDR2 ANQGSEA. CDR3 residues: CSVDRGHSGELFF. The CDR3 DNA follows: TGCAGCGTTGACCGGGGACACAGCGGGGAGCTGTTTTTT.

V and J are TRBV10-3 and TRBJ1-2; weak D call: TRBD1 (6 bases). The CDR3 loop spans 14 amino acids. Germline CDR1 ENHRY, CDR2 SYGVKD. Trimming removed 5 bases at V and 5 bases at J, with 15 bases between. The CDR3 sequence: CAISPGQQRYGYTF. The CDR3 nucleotides are TGTGCCATCAGTCCCGGACAGCAGAGGTATGGCTACACCTTC.

This chain joins TRBV7-6 and TRBJ2-7, with TRBD1 identical over 9 bases. The CDR3 has 14 residues. The germline gives CDR1 SGHVS, CDR2 FNYEAQ. The trim removed 5 bases at V and 3 bases at J, leaving 5 bases unmatched. For the CDR3, the DNA is TGTGCCAGCAGCCCACAGACAGGGGGCTACGAGCAGTACTTC. This sequence encodes CASSPQTGGYEQYF. Supplemented by reference TRBV7-6 and TRBJ2-7, the full variable domain reads GAGVSQSPRYKVTKRGQDVALRCDPISGHVSLYWYRQALGQGPEFLTYFNYEAQQDKSGLPNDRFSAERPEGSISTLTIQRTEQRDSAMYRCASSPQTGGYEQYFGPGTRLTVT.

This rearrangement joins TRBV6-1 to TRBJ1-3; possible D gene TRBD1, 6 bases. Per the germline V gene, CDR1 is MNHNS and CDR2 is SASEGT. The CDR3 runs 15 residues. With 6 bases removed from V and 2 bases from J, the gap between germline ends came to 14 bases. The DNA for the CDR3 is TGTGCCAGCAGCCGGGGGGGGCAAACTGGAAACACCATATATTTT. This gives the protein CASSRGGQTGNTIYF.

J is TRBJ2-2 and V is TRBV11-2; 7 bases match TRBD1. The germline V gene encodes CDR1 SGHAT and CDR2 FQNNGV. CDR3 size: 13 residues. The V gene end was trimmed by 5 bases and the J gene end by 5 bases; junction bases not matched to a gene: 2. CDR3: CASSTQGTGELFF. The CDR3 DNA follows: TGTGCCAGCAGCACACAGGGGACCGGGGAGCTGTTTTTT.

This clone showed up just once. This sequence joins TRBV29-1 and TRBJ2-5, with 7 bases aligning to TRBD2. CDR1 SQVTM and CDR2 ANQGSEA come from the germline V gene. After removal of 7 bases from V and 4 bases from J, the junction contained 6 bases not matched to a gene. The CDR3 sequence is 12 residues long. The CDR3 region is CSAGRAGETQYF. DNA of the CDR3: TGCAGCGCAGGGAGGGCGGGAGAGACCCAGTACTTC.

This rearrangement joins TRBV30 to TRBJ1-2, with D possibly matching TRBD1 (6 bases). CDR1 is GTSNPN and CDR2 is SVGIG in the germline V gene (reference sequence). The germline V and J ends were trimmed by 0 bases and 7 bases, with 15 bases remaining between them. The CDR3 is 14 residues long. DNA of the CDR3: TGTGCCTGGAGTGTGCGGGGGGCCTGGCGTGGCTACACCTTC. Translation: CAWSVRGAWRGYTF.

The CDR3 DNA is TGTGCCAGCAGCTTGCGGGACTACTCCTACAATGAGCAGTTCTTC. It encodes CASSLRDYSYNEQFF. The gene calls are TRBV5-6 and TRBJ2-1, with 7 positions matching TRBD2. Germline CDR1 SGHDT, CDR2 YYEEEE. The CDR3 is 15 amino acids. Trimming took 1 base from V and 0 from J; bases not matched to a gene: 1.

As to this clone: Other DNA sequences in the same sample also yield this CDR3. The chain links TRBV18 to TRBJ1-5, with TRBD1 identical over 8 bases. CDR1 and CDR2 from the germline V gene are KGHSH and LQKENI. The J segment lost 2 bases and the V segment lost 6 bases, leaving 3 bases of the junction unmatched. The CDR3 is 14 amino acids. Here the CDR3 DNA reads TGTGCCAGCTCCCAGGGACAGGGCAATCAGCCCCAGCATTTT. Its protein product is CASSQGQGNQPQHF. Full variable domain (rest looked up from reference TRBV18 and TRBJ1-5): NAGVMQNPRHLVRRRGQEARLRCSPMKGHSHVYWYRQLPEEGLKFMVYLQKENIIDESGMPKERFSAEFPKEGPSILRIQQVVRGDSAAYFCASSQGQGNQPQHFGDGTRLSIL.

CDR3 protein: CSVLAPGGGAGTGELFF. The CDR3 DNA sequence: TGCAGCGTCCTCGCCCCAGGCGGGGGGGCAGGCACCGGGGAGCTGTTTTTT. The chain combines TRBV29-1 with TRBJ2-2; 9 positions agree with TRBD2. Germline V CDR1 and CDR2: SQVTM, ANQGSEA. With V trimmed by 6 bases and J by 4 bases, 15 bases remained unmatched. The CDR3 runs 17 residues.

This clone was recorded a few times. The chain links TRBV29-1 to TRBJ1-1; 8 nucleotides match TRBD1. J lost 5 bases, V lost 6 bases, and 11 bases had no gene match. This CDR3 has 14 residues. In germline, CDR1 is SQVTM, CDR2 ANQGSEA. CDR3 sequence reads: CSVSTRGPLTEAFF. The CDR3 coding sequence is TGCAGCGTCTCAACCAGGGGGCCGTTGACTGAAGCTTTCTTT. Supplemented by reference TRBV29-1 and TRBJ1-1, the full variable domain reads SAVISQKPSRDICQRGTSLTIQCQVDSQVTMMFWYRQQPGQSLTLIATANQGSEATYESGFVIDKFPISRPNLTFSTLTVSNMSPEDSSIYLCSVSTRGPLTEAFFGQGTRLTVV.

This clone has a handful of counts. The V gene is TRBV4-1, the J gene TRBJ2-5, with 12 bases aligning to TRBD2. The J segment lost 4 bases and the V segment lost 4 bases, leaving 10 bases of the junction unmatched. The CDR3 covers 17 residues. The germline V gene encodes CDR1 MGHRA and CDR2 YSYEKL. The CDR3: CASSPRLAGGSRETQYF. In nucleotides, the CDR3 is TGCGCCAGCAGCCCTCGGCTAGCGGGAGGGAGCCGAGAGACCCAGTACTTC.

V and J are TRBV19 and TRBJ1-4; unclear D gene. Germline V gene lookup returns CDR1 LNHDA and CDR2 SQIVND (reference sequence). The CDR3 totals 16 residues. The ends were cut back, 5 bases at V and 0 bases at J, with 13 bases in the middle. CDR3 residues: CASSPKRSATNEKLFF. The CDR3 DNA reads TGTGCCAGTAGTCCCAAGAGGTCTGCAACTAATGAAAAACTGTTTTTT.

The chain uses TRBV5-1 and TRBJ1-1; perhaps TRBD1 as D (6 bases). The CDR3 loop spans 16 amino acids. The germline CDR1 and CDR2 sequences are SGHRS and YFSETQ. The germline V and J ends were trimmed by 5 bases and 4 bases, with 21 bases remaining between them. The CDR3 DNA reads TGCGCCAGCAGGAGGGGGGGGCGGGAAATTGGCACTGAAGCTTTCTTT. As protein: CASRRGGREIGTEAFF.